A selection of T cell receptor beta chains follows, all from one sample in a study of blood T cell repertoires in COVID-19. Only in-frame clones appear in the TCRdb table, and some are missing; sequencing was by immunoSEQ multiplex PCR. The sample has a few hundred thousand clones, 85% seen once. The sample taken for sequencing was peripheral blood. The origin of the receptors is a woman aged 18-29 years with acute or convalescent COVID-19. The CDR3 runs from the conserved cysteine through the conserved F or W. The order of the fields is D gene, V gene, J gene, clone size, CDR3 protein, CDR3 DNA. The D gene is left open where the match is weak. Only some rows state a clone size, as once, few, many or a class for expanded clones.

d_call: TRBD2; v_call: TRBV10-3; j_call: TRBJ2-2; clone_size: .; cdr3_aa: CAISEAGGFGELFF; cdr3_nt: TGTGCCATCAGTGAGGCGGGGGGATTCGGGGAGCTGTTTTTT
d_call: .; v_call: TRBV6-5; j_call: TRBJ2-1; clone_size: .; cdr3_aa: CASSYSTSGWGEQFF; cdr3_nt: TGTGCCAGCAGTTACTCAACCTCGGGGTGGGGTGAGCAGTTCTTC
d_call: TRBD1; v_call: TRBV18; j_call: TRBJ1-4; clone_size: .; cdr3_aa: CASSQDRVREKLFF; cdr3_nt: TGTGCCAGCTCTCAGGACAGGGTCCGGGAAAAACTGTTTTTT
d_call: .; v_call: TRBV5-1; j_call: TRBJ1-1; clone_size: few; cdr3_aa: CASSLGPNLEGDEAFF; cdr3_nt: TGCGCCAGCAGCTTGGGCCCCAATTTGGAGGGAGACGAAGCTTTCTTT
d_call: TRBD1; v_call: TRBV7-2; j_call: TRBJ1-1; clone_size: .; cdr3_aa: CASSLSTGVEAFF; cdr3_nt: TGTGCCAGCAGCCTCTCGACAGGGGTCGAAGCTTTCTTT
d_call: TRBD1; v_call: TRBV19; j_call: TRBJ1-1; clone_size: .; cdr3_aa: CASSWEGQGWAEAFF; cdr3_nt: TGTGCCAGTAGTTGGGAGGGACAGGGATGGGCTGAAGCTTTCTTT
d_call: TRBD1; v_call: TRBV19; j_call: TRBJ1-6; clone_size: .; cdr3_aa: CASSFGQDSSPLHF; cdr3_nt: TGTGCCAGTAGTTTCGGACAGGACAGTTCACCCCTCCACTTT
d_call: TRBD2; v_call: TRBV4-2; j_call: TRBJ2-2; clone_size: many; cdr3_aa: CASSRTSGDTGELFF; cdr3_nt: TGTGCCAGCAGCCGGACTAGCGGGGACACCGGGGAGCTGTTTTTT
d_call: .; v_call: TRBV3-1/TRBV3-2; j_call: TRBJ2-1; clone_size: .; cdr3_aa: CASSLTGFSDNEQFF; cdr3_nt: TGTGCCAGCAGCCTTACAGGGTTCTCCGACAATGAGCAGTTCTTC
d_call: TRBD1; v_call: TRBV2; j_call: TRBJ1-3; clone_size: .; cdr3_aa: CASSEAGGQGRFAIYF; cdr3_nt: TGTGCCAGCAGTGAAGCGGGAGGACAGGGGAGGTTCGCCATATATTTT
d_call: TRBD1; v_call: TRBV10-3; j_call: TRBJ1-6; clone_size: .; cdr3_aa: CAISERDRGRSPLHF; cdr3_nt: TGTGCCATCAGTGAACGGGACAGGGGAAGATCACCCCTCCACTTT
d_call: TRBD2; v_call: TRBV6-5; j_call: TRBJ2-1; clone_size: .; cdr3_aa: CASSPGLAYNEQFF; cdr3_nt: TGTGCCAGCAGCCCGGGACTAGCTTACAATGAGCAGTTCTTC
d_call: TRBD1; v_call: TRBV5-6; j_call: TRBJ1-5; clone_size: few; cdr3_aa: CASSLRTGVGRSNQPQHF; cdr3_nt: TGTGCCAGCAGCTTGCGGACAGGGGTGGGTAGGAGCAATCAGCCCCAGCATTTT
d_call: .; v_call: TRBV3-1/TRBV3-2; j_call: TRBJ1-2; clone_size: .; cdr3_aa: CASSQEGTRADGYTF; cdr3_nt: TGTGCCAGCAGCCAGGAAGGGACAAGGGCAGATGGCTACACCTTC
d_call: .; v_call: TRBV9; j_call: TRBJ2-1; clone_size: .; cdr3_aa: CASSVALAIGEQFF; cdr3_nt: TGTGCCAGCAGCGTAGCTCTAGCTATCGGGGAGCAGTTCTTC
d_call: TRBD1; v_call: TRBV5-8; j_call: TRBJ1-2; clone_size: once; cdr3_aa: CASSRRGQGYGYTF; cdr3_nt: TGTGCCAGCAGCCGTAGGGGACAGGGGTATGGCTACACCTTC
d_call: .; v_call: TRBV6-4; j_call: TRBJ1-3; clone_size: .; cdr3_aa: CASSDVPEQGNTIYF; cdr3_nt: TGTGCCAGCAGTGACGTTCCAGAACAAGGAAACACCATATATTTT
d_call: .; v_call: TRBV20-1; j_call: TRBJ1-1; clone_size: .; cdr3_aa: CSASKGVNTEAFF; cdr3_nt: TGCAGTGCTAGTAAGGGGGTAAACACTGAAGCTTTCTTT
d_call: TRBD2; v_call: TRBV28; j_call: TRBJ2-1; clone_size: .; cdr3_aa: CASTIAGGSYNEQFF; cdr3_nt: TGTGCCAGCACCATAGCGGGAGGGTCCTACAATGAGCAGTTCTTC
d_call: TRBD2; v_call: TRBV6-2/TRBV6-3; j_call: TRBJ2-7; clone_size: .; cdr3_aa: CASSLNAPGTSVSYEQYF; cdr3_nt: TGTGCCAGCAGCCTTAATGCTCCCGGGACTAGCGTTTCCTACGAGCAGTACTTC
d_call: .; v_call: TRBV7-8; j_call: TRBJ2-7; clone_size: .; cdr3_aa: CASSLDRLQYF; cdr3_nt: TGTGCCAGCAGCTTAGACAGGCTGCAGTACTTC
d_call: TRBD1; v_call: TRBV5-4; j_call: TRBJ1-2; clone_size: .; cdr3_aa: CASSLAGGYTNYGYTF; cdr3_nt: TGTGCCAGCAGCTTGGCAGGGGGATATACGAACTATGGCTACACCTTC
d_call: .; v_call: TRBV28; j_call: TRBJ2-1; clone_size: .; cdr3_aa: CASKMDLGEAYNEQFF; cdr3_nt: TGTGCCAGCAAAATGGACCTCGGGGAAGCTTACAATGAGCAGTTCTTC
d_call: .; v_call: TRBV28; j_call: TRBJ2-1; clone_size: .; cdr3_aa: CASSFRVNEQFF; cdr3_nt: TGTGCCAGCAGTTTCAGGGTTAATGAGCAGTTCTTC
d_call: TRBD1; v_call: TRBV19; j_call: TRBJ1-1; clone_size: .; cdr3_aa: CASTAQGSTEAFF; cdr3_nt: TGTGCCAGTACCGCACAGGGGAGCACTGAAGCTTTCTTT
d_call: TRBD2; v_call: TRBV3-1/TRBV3-2; j_call: TRBJ2-7; clone_size: few; cdr3_aa: CASSPRLAGPYEQYF; cdr3_nt: TGTGCCAGCAGTCCTAGACTAGCGGGCCCCTACGAGCAGTACTTC
d_call: .; v_call: TRBV11-2; j_call: TRBJ2-3; clone_size: .; cdr3_aa: CASSPGTDTQYF; cdr3_nt: TGTGCCAGCAGCCCCGGCACAGATACGCAGTATTTT
d_call: TRBD1; v_call: TRBV5-8; j_call: TRBJ1-5; clone_size: once; cdr3_aa: CASSKQGAGQPQHF; cdr3_nt: TGTGCCAGCAGCAAGCAGGGGGCGGGTCAGCCCCAGCATTTT
d_call: .; v_call: TRBV19; j_call: TRBJ2-2; clone_size: .; cdr3_aa: CASRGGGNGELFF; cdr3_nt: TGTGCCAGTAGAGGTGGGGGCAACGGGGAGCTGTTTTTT
d_call: .; v_call: TRBV27; j_call: TRBJ1-1; clone_size: .; cdr3_aa: CASGNRATEAFF; cdr3_nt: TGTGCCAGCGGAAACAGGGCAACTGAAGCTTTCTTT
d_call: .; v_call: TRBV9; j_call: TRBJ2-2; clone_size: .; cdr3_aa: CASSAGREAAGELFF; cdr3_nt: TGTGCCAGCAGCGCAGGCAGGGAGGCCGCCGGGGAGCTGTTTTTT
d_call: .; v_call: TRBV6-5; j_call: TRBJ1-2; clone_size: .; cdr3_aa: CASSYSAGPYGYTF; cdr3_nt: TGTGCCAGCAGTTACTCGGCAGGTCCTTATGGCTACACCTTC
d_call: TRBD1; v_call: TRBV2; j_call: TRBJ1-2; clone_size: once; cdr3_aa: CASTGQGNGYTF; cdr3_nt: TGTGCCAGCACGGGACAGGGGAATGGCTACACCTTC
d_call: .; v_call: TRBV7-8; j_call: TRBJ2-7; clone_size: .; cdr3_aa: CASSPFNEQYF; cdr3_nt: TGTGCCAGCAGCCCTTTTAACGAGCAGTACTTC
d_call: TRBD2; v_call: TRBV20-1; j_call: TRBJ2-1; clone_size: .; cdr3_aa: CSASKAGVGLNEQFF; cdr3_nt: TGCAGTGCTAGTAAAGCGGGAGTAGGTCTCAATGAGCAGTTCTTC
d_call: .; v_call: TRBV5-1; j_call: TRBJ1-1; clone_size: .; cdr3_aa: CASSLTGDTEAFF; cdr3_nt: TGCGCCAGCAGCTTGACAGGCGACACTGAAGCTTTCTTT
d_call: .; v_call: TRBV3-1/TRBV3-2; j_call: TRBJ1-2; clone_size: few; cdr3_aa: CASSQDRRTAGAQGGYTF; cdr3_nt: TGTGCCAGCAGCCAAGACCGGCGGACCGCTGGGGCCCAAGGTGGCTACACCTTC
d_call: TRBD2; v_call: TRBV12-3/TRBV12-4; j_call: TRBJ2-1; clone_size: .; cdr3_aa: CASRLAGGNEQFF; cdr3_nt: TGTGCCAGCAGATTAGCGGGGGGCAATGAGCAGTTCTTC
d_call: TRBD1; v_call: TRBV2; j_call: TRBJ1-2; clone_size: .; cdr3_aa: CASSEQGGRGYTF; cdr3_nt: TGTGCCAGCAGTGAACAAGGGGGCCGTGGCTACACCTTC
d_call: TRBD1; v_call: TRBV5-1; j_call: TRBJ1-1; clone_size: .; cdr3_aa: CASSSTGGATEAFF; cdr3_nt: TGCGCCAGCAGCTCTACAGGGGGCGCGACTGAAGCTTTCTTT